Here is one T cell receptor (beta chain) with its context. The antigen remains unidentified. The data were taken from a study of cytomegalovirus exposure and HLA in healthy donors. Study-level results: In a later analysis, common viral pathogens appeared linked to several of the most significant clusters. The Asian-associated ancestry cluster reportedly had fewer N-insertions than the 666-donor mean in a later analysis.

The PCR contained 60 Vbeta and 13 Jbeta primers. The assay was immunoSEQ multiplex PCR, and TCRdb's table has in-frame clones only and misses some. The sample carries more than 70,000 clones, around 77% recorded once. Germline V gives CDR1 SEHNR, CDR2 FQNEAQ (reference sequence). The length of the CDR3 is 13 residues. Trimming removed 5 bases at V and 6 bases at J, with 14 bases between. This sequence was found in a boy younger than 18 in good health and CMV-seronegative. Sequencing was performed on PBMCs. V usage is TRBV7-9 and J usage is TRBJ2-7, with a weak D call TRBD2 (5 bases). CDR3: CASSLEVATEQYF. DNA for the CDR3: TGTGCCAGCAGCCTCGAAGTAGCGACCGAGCAGTACTTC.